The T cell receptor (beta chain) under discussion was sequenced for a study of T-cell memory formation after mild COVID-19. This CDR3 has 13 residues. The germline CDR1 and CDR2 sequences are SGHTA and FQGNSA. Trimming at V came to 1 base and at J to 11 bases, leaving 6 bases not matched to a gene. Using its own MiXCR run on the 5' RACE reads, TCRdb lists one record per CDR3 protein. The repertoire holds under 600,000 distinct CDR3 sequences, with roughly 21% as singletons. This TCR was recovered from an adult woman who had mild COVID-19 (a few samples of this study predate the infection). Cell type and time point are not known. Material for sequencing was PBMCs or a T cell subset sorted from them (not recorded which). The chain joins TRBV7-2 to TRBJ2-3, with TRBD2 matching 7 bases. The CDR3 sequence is CASSLGGGPLQYF. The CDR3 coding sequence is TGTGCCAGCAGCTTAGGGGGGGGTCCCCTGCAGTATTTT. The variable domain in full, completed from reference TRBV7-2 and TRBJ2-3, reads GAGVSQSPSNKVTEKGKDVELRCDPISGHTALYWYRQSLGQGLEFLIYFQGNSAPDKSGLPSDRFSAERTGGSVSTLTIQRTQQEDSAVYLCASSLGGGPLQYFGPGTRLTVL.